This TCR beta chain was identified in a study of response to subunit inactivated influenza vaccine. Trimming removed 0 bases from V and 6 bases from J, with 17 bases in between. The CDR3 consists of 16 residues. Germline values: CDR1 SGHRS, CDR2 YFSETQ. Regarding the study as a whole: It was the authors' suggestion that each seasonal influenza vaccination recruits few new T cells.

This clonotype was recorded a few times. What it binds is unknown. TCRdb independently ran MiXCR on the RT-PCR reads; one entry per CDR3 protein. The sample records hundreds of thousands of distinct CDR3 sequences, roughly 10% being singletons. The material was PBMCs from blood, obtained on the day of vaccination. The chain recombines TRBV5-1 with TRBJ2-3; D is perhaps TRBD1 (5 bases). The sequence was collected from a man over 45 who received an inactivated influenza vaccine. The CDR3 sequence: CASSLVAGPPADTQYF. As DNA, the CDR3 is TGCGCCAGCAGCTTGGTGGCAGGGCCCCCGGCCGATACGCAGTATTTT.